This is a list of T cell receptor beta chains from one sample in a study of cytomegalovirus exposure and HLA in healthy donors. Assay: immunoSEQ multiplex PCR; the TCRdb copy retains only in-frame clones and omits some. The data contain about 130,000 clones, 80% of them singletons. The sample consisted of PBMCs. All receptors derive from a man in his forties in good health and CMV-seronegative. The CDR3 runs from the conserved cysteine through the conserved F or W. The order of the fields is clone size, D gene, J gene, V gene, CDR3 protein, CDR3 DNA. The D gene is left open where the match is weak. Some rows mark clone size as missing; the rest say once, few, many or name a class of expanded clone.

>-|TRBD1|TRBJ2-7|TRBV5-1
CASSQKPSDRGAFYEQYF
TGCGCCAGCAGTCAAAAACCGTCGGACAGGGGGGCATTCTACGAGCAGTACTTC
>-|-|TRBJ1-2|TRBV9
CASSGGREGYTF
TGTGCCAGCAGCGGGGGAAGGGAGGGCTACACCTTC
>few|TRBD2|TRBJ2-7|TRBV5-4
CASSHPAREGGEQYF
TGTGCCAGCAGCCACCCTGCCAGGGAGGGAGGCGAGCAGTACTTC
>-|-|TRBJ2-1|TRBV6-1
CASSEKDINNEQFF
TGTGCCAGCAGTGAAAAGGACATAAACAATGAGCAGTTCTTC
>-|-|TRBJ1-2|TRBV14
CASSQGQNYGYTF
TGTGCCAGCAGCCAAGGACAGAATTATGGCTACACCTTC
>-|-|TRBJ2-1|TRBV9
CASSVAFGNARLGGEQFF
TGTGCCAGCAGCGTAGCGTTTGGAAATGCTCGTCTGGGAGGTGAGCAGTTCTTC
>-|TRBD1|TRBJ1-1|TRBV6-5
CASSRGQGSEAFF
TGTGCCAGCAGCCGCGGACAGGGGAGTGAAGCTTTCTTT
>-|TRBD1|TRBJ2-1|TRBV5-1
CASSLAPGGRNNEQFF
TGCGCCAGCAGCTTGGCCCCAGGGGGTAGGAACAATGAGCAGTTCTTC
>-|TRBD2|TRBJ2-3|TRBV5-1
CASSLSGSSGTDTQYF
TGCGCCAGCAGCTTGAGCGGGAGCAGCGGCACAGATACGCAGTATTTT
>-|-|TRBJ2-6|TRBV7-3
CASSSGGTGANVLTF
TGTGCCAGCAGCTCTGGCGGAACTGGGGCCAACGTCCTGACTTTC
>few|-|TRBJ1-1|TRBV30
CAWSVSTEAFF
TGTGCCTGGAGTGTATCTACCGAAGCTTTCTTT
>-|TRBD1|TRBJ1-6|TRBV6-1
CASSGAGDSSYNSPLHF
TGTGCCAGCAGTGGGGCCGGGGACAGCTCCTATAATTCACCCCTCCACTTT
>-|TRBD1|TRBJ2-7|TRBV28
CASSLVLDRVLRDSYEQYF
TGTGCCAGCAGTTTGGTGCTGGACAGGGTATTGAGGGACTCCTACGAGCAGTACTTC
>-|-|TRBJ2-1|TRBV2
CASSAARGSYNEQFF
TGTGCCAGCAGTGCCGCCAGAGGCTCCTACAATGAGCAGTTCTTC
>-|-|TRBJ1-6|TRBV19
CASSIEGAQYNSPLHF
TGTGCCAGTAGCATTGAAGGGGCGCAGTATAATTCACCCCTCCACTTT
>-|-|TRBJ1-5|TRBV19
CASSPTGLINQPQHF
TGTGCCAGTAGCCCTACGGGACTGATCAACCAGCCCCAGCATTTT
>-|-|TRBJ1-1|TRBV18
CASSPPGLNTEAFF
TGTGCCAGCTCACCACCGGGCCTGAACACTGAAGCTTTCTTT
>-|TRBD2|TRBJ2-3|TRBV6-4
CASSSGTSGADTQYF
TGTGCCAGCAGTTCCGGGACTAGTGGCGCAGATACGCAGTATTTT
>few|-|TRBJ2-1|TRBV2
CASSEGRVREQFF
TGTGCCAGCAGTGAAGGCAGGGTGCGTGAGCAGTTCTTC
>-|-|TRBJ1-1|TRBV5-4
CASRGQPNTEAFF
TGTGCCAGCAGGGGGCAGCCGAACACTGAAGCTTTCTTT
>-|-|TRBJ1-6|TRBV14
CASTSSTVPNSPLHF
TGTGCCAGCACCTCCTCGACAGTGCCCAATTCACCCCTCCACTTT
>-|-|TRBJ1-1|TRBV7-9
CASSLLGRGEAFF
TGTGCCAGCAGCTTACTGGGGAGGGGTGAAGCTTTCTTT
>-|-|TRBJ2-3|TRBV2
CVLRGGRGLGDTQYF
TGTGTCCTCAGGGGGGGCAGGGGGCTTGGAGATACGCAGTATTTT
>-|-|TRBJ2-5|TRBV7-2
CASSLDRTIQETQYF
TGTGCCAGCAGCTTAGACAGGACTATCCAAGAGACCCAGTACTTC
>-|-|TRBJ2-3|TRBV5-1
CASSLGQSTDTQYF
TGCGCCAGCAGCTTGGGCCAGAGCACAGATACGCAGTATTTT
>-|TRBD1|TRBJ2-7|TRBV18
CASSLPGTGGYEQYF
TGTGCCAGCTCACTCCCCGGGACAGGGGGCTACGAGCAGTACTTC
>-|-|TRBJ1-5|TRBV19
CASKEERNNQPQHF
TGTGCCAGTAAGGAGGAACGGAATAACCAGCCCCAGCATTTT
>few|-|TRBJ2-7|TRBV7-2
CASIDAGALKYEQYF
TGTGCCAGCATTGATGCGGGGGCCCTAAAGTACGAGCAGTACTTC
>-|TRBD1|TRBJ2-5|TRBV5-1
CASSPGTGTGETQYF
TGCGCCAGCAGCCCCGGGACAGGGACGGGGGAGACCCAGTACTTC
>-|-|TRBJ2-3|TRBV4-1
CASSIGGQAQRTDTQYF
TGCGCCAGCAGCATAGGGGGTCAGGCCCAACGCACAGATACGCAGTATTTT
>-|-|TRBJ2-2|TRBV18
CASSPGLAFNTGELFF
TGTGCCAGCTCACCAGGGCTAGCGTTTAACACCGGGGAGCTGTTTTTT
>-|-|TRBJ2-5|TRBV6-6
CASSYPREAGTQYF
TGTGCCAGCAGTTACCCGAGGGAGGCCGGGACCCAGTACTTC
>few|-|TRBJ2-1|TRBV14
CASSQSADSYNEQFF
TGTGCCAGCAGCCAATCGGCGGACTCATACAATGAGCAGTTCTTC
>-|-|TRBJ2-7|TRBV7-9
CASTMDSPSSYEQYF
TGTGCCAGCACCATGGACAGTCCTAGCTCCTACGAGCAGTACTTC
>-|-|TRBJ2-2|TRBV30
CAWNLQGTGELFF
TGTGCCTGGAACCTACAGGGCACCGGGGAGCTGTTTTTT
>-|-|TRBJ1-6|TRBV23-1
CASSQQTPNNSPLHF
TGCGCCAGCAGTCAACAGACACCGAATAATTCACCCCTCCACTTT
>-|-|TRBJ2-5|TRBV18
CASGKNRENVETQYF
TGTGCCAGCGGGAAAAACAGGGAAAACGTGGAGACCCAGTACTTC
>-|-|TRBJ2-3|TRBV29-1
CSTSRGERSTDTQYF
TGCAGCACAAGTAGGGGCGAGCGTAGCACAGATACGCAGTATTTT
>-|-|TRBJ2-7|TRBV4-1
CASSQGTASYEQYF
TGCGCCAGCAGCCAAGGGACAGCCTCCTACGAGCAGTACTTC
>-|-|TRBJ2-1|TRBV25-1
CASSEFRTPYNEQFF
TGTGCCAGCAGTGAATTCCGGACACCCTACAATGAGCAGTTCTTC
>few|-|TRBJ1-1|TRBV5-4
CASSIGRGSLNTEAFF
TGTGCCAGCAGCATCGGACGGGGTTCCCTGAACACTGAAGCTTTCTTT
>-|-|TRBJ2-7|TRBV4-2
CASSQGGPLGYEQYF
TGTGCCAGCAGCCAAGGGGGCCCTCTAGGCTACGAGCAGTACTTC
>-|TRBD1|TRBJ1-2|TRBV18
CASSPGQGFYGYTF
TGTGCCAGCTCCCCGGGACAGGGGTTCTATGGCTACACCTTC